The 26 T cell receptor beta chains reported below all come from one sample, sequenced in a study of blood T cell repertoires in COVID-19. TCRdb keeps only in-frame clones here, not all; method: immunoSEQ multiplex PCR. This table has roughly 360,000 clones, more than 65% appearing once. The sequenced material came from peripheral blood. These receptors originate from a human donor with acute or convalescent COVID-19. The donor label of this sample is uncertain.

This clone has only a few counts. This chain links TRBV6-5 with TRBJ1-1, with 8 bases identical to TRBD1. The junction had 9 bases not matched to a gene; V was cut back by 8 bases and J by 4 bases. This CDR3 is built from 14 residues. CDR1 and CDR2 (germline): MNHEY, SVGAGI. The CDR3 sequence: CASLDRGWSTEAFF. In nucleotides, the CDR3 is TGTGCCAGCTTAGACAGGGGATGGAGCACTGAAGCTTTCTTT.

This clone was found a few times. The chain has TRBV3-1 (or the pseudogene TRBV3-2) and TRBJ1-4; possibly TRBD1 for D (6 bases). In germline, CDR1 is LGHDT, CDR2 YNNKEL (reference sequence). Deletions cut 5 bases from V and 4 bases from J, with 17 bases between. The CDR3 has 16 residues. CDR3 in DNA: TGTGCCAGCAGCTCCGGACAGCCAATGAATAATGAAAAACTGTTTTTT. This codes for CASSSGQPMNNEKLFF.

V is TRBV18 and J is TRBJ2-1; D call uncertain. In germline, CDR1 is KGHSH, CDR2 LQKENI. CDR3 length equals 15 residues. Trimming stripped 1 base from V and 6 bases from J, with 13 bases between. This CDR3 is CASSPLDFFINEQFF. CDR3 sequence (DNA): TGTGCCAGCTCACCACTAGACTTTTTTATCAATGAGCAGTTCTTC.

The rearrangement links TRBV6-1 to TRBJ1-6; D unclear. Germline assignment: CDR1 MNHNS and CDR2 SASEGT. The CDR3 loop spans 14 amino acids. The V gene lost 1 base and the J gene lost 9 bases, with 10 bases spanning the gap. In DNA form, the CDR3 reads TGTGCCAGCAGTGAAGTTGTAGCCCCTTCACCCCTCCACTTT. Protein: CASSEVVAPSPLHF.

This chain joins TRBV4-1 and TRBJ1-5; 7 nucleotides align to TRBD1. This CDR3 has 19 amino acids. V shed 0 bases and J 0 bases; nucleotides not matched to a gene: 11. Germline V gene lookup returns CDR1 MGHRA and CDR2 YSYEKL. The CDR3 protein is CASSQDGRGIGYSNQPQHF. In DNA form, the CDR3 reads TGCGCCAGCAGCCAAGACGGCAGGGGGATAGGGTATAGCAATCAGCCCCAGCATTTT.

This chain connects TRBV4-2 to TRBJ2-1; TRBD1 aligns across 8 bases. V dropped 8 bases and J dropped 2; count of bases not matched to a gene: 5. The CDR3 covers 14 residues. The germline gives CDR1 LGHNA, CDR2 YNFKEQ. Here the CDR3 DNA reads TGTGCCAGCGCTGGACAGGGTACCTACAATGAGCAGTTCTTC. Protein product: CASAGQGTYNEQFF.

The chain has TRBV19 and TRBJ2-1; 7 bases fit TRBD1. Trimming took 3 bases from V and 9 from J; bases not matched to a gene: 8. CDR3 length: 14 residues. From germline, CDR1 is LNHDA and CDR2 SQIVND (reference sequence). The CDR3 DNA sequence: TGTGCCAGTAGTATGACAGGGTATCTCTCTGAGCAGTTCTTC. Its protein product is CASSMTGYLSEQFF. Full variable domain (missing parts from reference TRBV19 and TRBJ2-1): DGGITQSPKYLFRKEGQNVTLSCEQNLNHDAMYWYRQDPGQGLRLIYYSQIVNDFQKGDIAEGYSVSREKKESFPLTVTSAQKNPTAFYLCASSMTGYLSEQFFGPGTRLTVL.

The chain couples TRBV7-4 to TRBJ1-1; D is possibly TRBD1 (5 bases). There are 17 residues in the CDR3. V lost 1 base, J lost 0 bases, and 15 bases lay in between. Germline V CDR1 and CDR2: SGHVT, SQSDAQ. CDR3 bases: TGTGCCAGCAGCTTAGGACAGTACCTCTACATGAACACTGAAGCTTTCTTT. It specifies CASSLGQYLYMNTEAFF.

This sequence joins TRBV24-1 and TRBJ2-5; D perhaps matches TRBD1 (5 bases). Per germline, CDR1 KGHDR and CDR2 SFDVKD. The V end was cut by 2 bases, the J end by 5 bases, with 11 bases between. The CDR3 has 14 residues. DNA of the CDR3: TGTGCCACCAGTGATTCCAGGGCCCCGGAGACCCAGTACTTC. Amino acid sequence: CATSDSRAPETQYF.

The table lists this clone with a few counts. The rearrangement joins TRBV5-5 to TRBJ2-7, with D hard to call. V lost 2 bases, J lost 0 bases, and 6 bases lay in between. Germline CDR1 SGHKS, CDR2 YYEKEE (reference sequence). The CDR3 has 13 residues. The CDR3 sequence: CASSFGGSYEQYF. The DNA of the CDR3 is TGTGCCAGCAGCTTCGGCGGCTCCTACGAGCAGTACTTC.

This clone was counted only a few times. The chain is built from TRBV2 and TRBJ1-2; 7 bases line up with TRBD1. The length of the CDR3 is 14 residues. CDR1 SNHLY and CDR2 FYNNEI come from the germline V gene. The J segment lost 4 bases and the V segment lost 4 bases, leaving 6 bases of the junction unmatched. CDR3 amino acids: CASSAQGTAYGYTF. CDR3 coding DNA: TGTGCCAGCAGTGCCCAAGGGACAGCCTATGGCTACACCTTC.

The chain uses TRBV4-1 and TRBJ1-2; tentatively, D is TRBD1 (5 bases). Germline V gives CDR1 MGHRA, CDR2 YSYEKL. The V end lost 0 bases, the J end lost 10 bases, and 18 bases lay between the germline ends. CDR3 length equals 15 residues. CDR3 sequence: CASSQDGQGTGDYTF. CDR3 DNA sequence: TGCGCCAGCAGCCAAGATGGGCAGGGTACGGGGGACTACACCTTC.

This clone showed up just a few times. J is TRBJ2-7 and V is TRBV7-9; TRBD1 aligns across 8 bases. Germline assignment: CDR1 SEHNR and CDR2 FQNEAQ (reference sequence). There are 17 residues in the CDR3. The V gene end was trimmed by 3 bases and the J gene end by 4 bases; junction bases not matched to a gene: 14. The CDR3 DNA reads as TGTGCCAGCAGCTTGGGGATAGGACAGGGCGGTAGGTACGAGCAGTACTTC. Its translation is CASSLGIGQGGRYEQYF.

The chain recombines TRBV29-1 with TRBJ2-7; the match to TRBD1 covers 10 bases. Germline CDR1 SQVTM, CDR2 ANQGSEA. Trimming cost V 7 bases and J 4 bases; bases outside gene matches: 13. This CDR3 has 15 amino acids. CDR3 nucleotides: TGCAGCGCCACTCGACCGGGACAGGGGACGTACGAGCAGTACTTC. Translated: CSATRPGQGTYEQYF.

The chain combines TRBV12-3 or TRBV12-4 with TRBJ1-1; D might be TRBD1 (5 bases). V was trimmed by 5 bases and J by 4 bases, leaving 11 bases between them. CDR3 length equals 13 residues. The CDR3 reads CASSGARVTEAFF. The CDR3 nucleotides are TGTGCCAGCAGTGGGGCTCGAGTCACTGAAGCTTTCTTT.

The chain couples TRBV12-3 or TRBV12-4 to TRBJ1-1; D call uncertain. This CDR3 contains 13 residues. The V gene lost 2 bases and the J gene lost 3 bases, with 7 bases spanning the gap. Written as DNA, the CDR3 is TGTGCCAGCAGTTTAAGTGAGTACACTGAAGCTTTCTTT. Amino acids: CASSLSEYTEAFF.

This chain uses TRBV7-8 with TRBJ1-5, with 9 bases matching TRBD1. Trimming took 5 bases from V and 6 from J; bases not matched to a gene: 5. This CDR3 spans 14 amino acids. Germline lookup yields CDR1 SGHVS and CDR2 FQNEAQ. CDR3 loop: CASSRTGGSQPQHF. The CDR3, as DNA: TGTGCCAGCAGCCGTACAGGGGGCAGTCAGCCCCAGCATTTT.

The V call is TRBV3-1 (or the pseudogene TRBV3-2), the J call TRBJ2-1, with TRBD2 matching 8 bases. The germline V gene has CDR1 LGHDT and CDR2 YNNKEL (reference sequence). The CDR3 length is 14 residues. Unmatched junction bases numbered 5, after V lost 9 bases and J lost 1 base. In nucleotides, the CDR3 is TGTGCCAGTAAGAGCGGGAGTTCCTACAATGAGCAGTTCTTC. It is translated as CASKSGSSYNEQFF.

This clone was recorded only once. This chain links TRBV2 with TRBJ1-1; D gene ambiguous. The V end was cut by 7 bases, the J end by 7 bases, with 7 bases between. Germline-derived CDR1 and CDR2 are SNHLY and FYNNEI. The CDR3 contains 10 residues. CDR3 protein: CASTEGEAFF. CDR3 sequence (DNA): TGTGCCAGCACGGAGGGTGAAGCTTTCTTT.

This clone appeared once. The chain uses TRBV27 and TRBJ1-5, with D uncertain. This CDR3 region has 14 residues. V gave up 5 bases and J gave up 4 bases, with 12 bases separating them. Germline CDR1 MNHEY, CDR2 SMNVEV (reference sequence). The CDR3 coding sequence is TGTGCCAGCAGTCCCGCCCGGTCAAATCAGCCCCAGCATTTT. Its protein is CASSPARSNQPQHF.

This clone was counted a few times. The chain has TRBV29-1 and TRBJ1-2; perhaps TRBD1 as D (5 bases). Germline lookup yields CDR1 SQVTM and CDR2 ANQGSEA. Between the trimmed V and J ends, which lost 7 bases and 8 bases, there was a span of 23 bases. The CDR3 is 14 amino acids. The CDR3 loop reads CSGGSLGGAYGYTF. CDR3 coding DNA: TGCAGCGGGGGTTCATTGGGAGGGGCATACGGCTACACCTTC.

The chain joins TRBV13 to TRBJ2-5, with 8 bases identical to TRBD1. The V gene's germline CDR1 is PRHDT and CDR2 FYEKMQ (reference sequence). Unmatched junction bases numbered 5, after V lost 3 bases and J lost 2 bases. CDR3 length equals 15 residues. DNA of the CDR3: TGTGCCAGCAGCTTGACAGGGGTAGCGCAAGAGACCCAGTACTTC. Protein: CASSLTGVAQETQYF.

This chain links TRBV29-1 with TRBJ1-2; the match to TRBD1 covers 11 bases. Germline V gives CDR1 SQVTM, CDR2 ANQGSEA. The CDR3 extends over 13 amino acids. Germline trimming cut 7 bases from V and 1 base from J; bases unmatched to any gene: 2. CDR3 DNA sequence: TGCAGCGGGGGACAGGGGGTTAACTATGGCTACACCTTC. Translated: CSGGQGVNYGYTF.

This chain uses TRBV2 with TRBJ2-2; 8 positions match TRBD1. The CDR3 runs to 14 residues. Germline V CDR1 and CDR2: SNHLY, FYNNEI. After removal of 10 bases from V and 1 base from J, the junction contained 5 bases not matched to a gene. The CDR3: CAITDRGNTGELFF. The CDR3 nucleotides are TGTGCCATCACCGACAGGGGGAACACCGGGGAGCTGTTTTTT.

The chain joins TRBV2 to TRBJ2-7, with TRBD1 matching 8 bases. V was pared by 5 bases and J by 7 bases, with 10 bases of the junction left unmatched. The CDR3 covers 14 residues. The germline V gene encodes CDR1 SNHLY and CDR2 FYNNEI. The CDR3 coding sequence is TGTGCCAGCAGTACCGACAGGGGAGCCATTGAGCAGTACTTC. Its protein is CASSTDRGAIEQYF.

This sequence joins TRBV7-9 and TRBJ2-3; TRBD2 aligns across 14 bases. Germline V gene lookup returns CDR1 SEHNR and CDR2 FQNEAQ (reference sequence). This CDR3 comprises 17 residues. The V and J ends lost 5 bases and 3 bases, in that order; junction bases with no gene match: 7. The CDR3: CASSAPGLAGVTDTQYF. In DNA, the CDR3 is TGTGCCAGCAGCGCCCCGGGACTAGCGGGAGTGACAGATACGCAGTATTTT.